The clone carrying this T cell receptor beta chain was observed many times. As yet, its antigen is unknown. Each CDR3 protein gets one entry after TCRdb re-called the 5' RACE reads with MiXCR. Among 150,000 to 200,000 distinct CDR3 sequences listed, around 13% were seen once. The sample comes from a study of CD8 T cells in ankylosing spondylitis. Study outcomes and limitations: Among TCR beta sequences, a motif of about 8 highly homologous variants appeared characteristic of ankylosing spondylitis blood. Certain motif variants had earlier been reported in reactive arthritis synovial fluid and blood. The authors found the disease-linked clones to be CD8+ and relatively rare in peripheral blood. Reportedly, significant enrichment of disease-linked clones occurred in matched ankylosing spondylitis synovial fluid.

The sample taken for sequencing was blood, either unsorted or a sorted T cell fraction (not recorded which). This clonotype was obtained from a male donor with ankylosing spondylitis or in good health (not recorded which).

As DNA, the CDR3 is TGCGCCAGCAGCCTACCTAGGGTCGGAGAGACAGATACGCAGTATTTT. Amino acid sequence: CASSLPRVGETDTQYF. This chain joins TRBV5-1 and TRBJ2-3; D gene unclear. The V and J ends lost 4 bases and 3 bases respectively, with 18 bases between them. Germline V gene lookup returns CDR1 SGHRS and CDR2 YFSETQ. This CDR3 has 16 residues.